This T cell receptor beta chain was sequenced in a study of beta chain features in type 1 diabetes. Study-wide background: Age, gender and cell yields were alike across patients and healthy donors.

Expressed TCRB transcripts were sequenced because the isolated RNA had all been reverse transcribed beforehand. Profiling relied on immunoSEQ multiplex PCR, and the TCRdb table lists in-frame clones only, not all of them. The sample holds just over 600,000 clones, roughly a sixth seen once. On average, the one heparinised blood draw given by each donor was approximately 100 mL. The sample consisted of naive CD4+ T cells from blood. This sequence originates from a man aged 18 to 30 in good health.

This CDR3 reads CASSLRGIDRVFQPQHF. CDR3 DNA sequence: TGTGCCAGCAGCTTGAGGGGGATTGACAGGGTCTTTCAGCCCCAGCATTTT. The rearrangement uses TRBV7-2 and TRBJ1-5, with TRBD1 matching over 7 bases. Per germline, CDR1 SGHTA and CDR2 FQGNSA. The CDR3 is 17 residues long. Trimming cost V 3 bases and J 6 bases; bases outside gene matches: 14.